The rows below give T cell receptor beta chains drawn from one sample of a study of CD8 T cells in Susac syndrome. TCRdb redid the calling of the immunoSEQ multiplex PCR reads with MiXCR, one entry per CDR3 protein. The sample contains about 130,000 distinct CDR3 sequences, just under 95% of which appear only once. The sample was CD8+ T cells from PBMCs. The origin of the receptors is a human donor with Susac syndrome. CDR3s include the opening cysteine and the closing phenylalanine or tryptophan. Clone size, where shown, is once, few, many, or a class for clones that have expanded.

>14|TRBV2|TRBJ2-3|.
CADIREDSTDTQYF
>14|TRBV6-5|TRBJ2-1|once
CASSQPGTSYEQFF
>21|TRBV6-5|TRBJ2-3|once
CASSYSIYLIDGRRPVDTQYF
>17|TRBV5-4|TRBJ2-5|.
CASSLAGAGGPKETQYF
>13|TRBV29-1|TRBJ2-7|.
CSVIPGQGWEQYF
>14|TRBV12-3/TRBV12-4|TRBJ2-7|.
CASSPAVRAYEQYF
>14|TRBV4-1|TRBJ2-1|.
CASSKRVGYNEQFF
>15|TRBV6-1|TRBJ2-5|few
CASRWVAGVQETQYF
>14|TRBV27|TRBJ2-3|.
CASSLMVAGDTQYF
>14|TRBV29-1|TRBJ2-7|.
CSVSRASGRYEQYF
>16|TRBV29-1|TRBJ1-3|.
CSVPLPAGAAGNTIYF
>13|TRBV12-3/TRBV12-4|TRBJ2-6|few
CASSYPGANVLTF
>15|TRBV30|TRBJ2-2|.
CAWTPSGSWTGELFF
>13|TRBV6-4|TRBJ2-1|.
CASSDPDRNEQFF
>13|TRBV9|TRBJ2-1|.
CASSLTSYNEQFF
>16|TRBV6-2/TRBV6-3|TRBJ1-1|.
CASSYLPGGQRAEAFF
>15|TRBV18|TRBJ2-1|.
CASSPSRGGINEQFF
>19|TRBV28|TRBJ2-7|.
CASRLAGTGVRSPSYEQYF
>13|TRBV2|TRBJ2-7|once
CASNSGRNYEQYF
>12|TRBV30|TRBJ2-1|.
CAWAPSYNEQFF
>14|TRBV7-6|TRBJ1-5|.
CASSQDGVNQPQHF
>15|TRBV20-1|TRBJ1-2|once
CSARGRERVEYGYTF
>14|TRBV28|TRBJ2-3|.
CASGSGTGTDTQYF
>15|TRBV3-1|TRBJ2-5|.
CASSQDTSAPREQYF
>14|TRBV28|TRBJ2-7|once
CASTRDASSYEQYF
>14|TRBV18|TRBJ2-5|once
CASSPPPGPGTQYF
>16|TRBV29-1|TRBJ2-7|.
CSVEIGQAESSYEQYF
>14|TRBV29-1|TRBJ2-4|.
CSVETRIAKNIQYF
>15|TRBV27|TRBJ1-1|once
CASRIGAQLYTEAFF
>14|TRBV6-6|TRBJ1-2|.
CASSQESSYYGYTF
>15|TRBV4-1|TRBJ2-7|.
CASSPGQEASYEQYF
>17|TRBV27|TRBJ2-1|.
CASSLSKGTFTYNEQFF
>15|TRBV14|TRBJ1-3|.
CASSSWAILGNTIYF
>13|TRBV27|TRBJ1-5|.
CASSLVGNQPQHF
>14|TRBV29-1|TRBJ2-1|.
CSVDGDRGLVEQFF
>14|TRBV4-1|TRBJ2-7|.
CASSQGARSYEQYF
>12|TRBV7-9|TRBJ2-7|.
CASSSGDYEQYF
>17|TRBV4-1|TRBJ1-2|.
CASSQSDVGAINYGYTF
>14|TRBV4-1|TRBJ2-3|.
CASSRGQVTDTQYF
>18|TRBV10-3|TRBJ1-2|.
CAISESLFNRQGAYGYTF
>15|TRBV13|TRBJ2-3|.
CASNQRAEKSDTQYF
>14|TRBV6-5|TRBJ1-1|once
CASSTTGVGTEAFF
>15|TRBV20-1|TRBJ2-1|.
CSADQRDPPYNEQFF
>13|TRBV9|TRBJ2-1|.
CASSVGHYNEQFF
>16|TRBV7-9|TRBJ2-5|once
CASSPAEQHNQETQYF
>17|TRBV21-1|TRBJ2-1|.
CASSPPSEGVRDNEQFF
>15|TRBV6-5|TRBJ2-3|.
CASSFTPGGTDTQYF
>13|TRBV5-4|TRBJ1-1|.
CASSALSGAEAFF
>18|TRBV9|TRBJ2-3|.
CASSVRVGTSGSGDTQYF
>16|TRBV20-1|.|.
CSAPGLAGGPPYEQYF
>16|TRBV4-2|TRBJ1-5|.
CASSQDRGLGNQPQHF
>16|TRBV29-1|TRBJ2-7|once
CSVDSAGGKGTYEQYF
>16|TRBV2|TRBJ2-5|.
CASSERLGQGKETQYF
>15|TRBV6-5|TRBJ1-1|.
CASSYSRGAGTEAFF
>15|TRBV15|TRBJ2-7|.
CATSEKQLQVLGQYF
>15|TRBV13|TRBJ2-5|.
CASSHITPLGETQYF
>16|TRBV28|TRBJ1-5|.
CASSFGRYRSNQPQHF
>11|TRBV7-9|TRBJ2-5|few
CASSLPETQYF
>15|TRBV4-1|TRBJ2-3|.
CASSQHQILTDTQYF